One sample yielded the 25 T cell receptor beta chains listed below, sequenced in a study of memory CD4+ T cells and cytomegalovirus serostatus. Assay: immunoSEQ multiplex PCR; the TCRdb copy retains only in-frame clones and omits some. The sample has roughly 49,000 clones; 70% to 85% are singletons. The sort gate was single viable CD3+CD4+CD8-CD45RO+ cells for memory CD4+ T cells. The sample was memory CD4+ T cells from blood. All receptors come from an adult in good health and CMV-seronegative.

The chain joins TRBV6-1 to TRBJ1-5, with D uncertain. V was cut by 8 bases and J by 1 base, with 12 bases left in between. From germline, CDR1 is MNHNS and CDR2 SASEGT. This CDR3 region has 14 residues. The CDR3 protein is CASRGEISNQPQHF. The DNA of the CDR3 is TGTGCCAGCCGTGGAGAAATCAGCAATCAGCCCCAGCATTTT.

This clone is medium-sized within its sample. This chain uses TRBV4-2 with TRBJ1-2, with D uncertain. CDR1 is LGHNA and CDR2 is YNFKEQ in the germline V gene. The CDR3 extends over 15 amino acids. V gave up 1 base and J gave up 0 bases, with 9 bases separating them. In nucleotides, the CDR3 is TGTGCCAGCAGCCAAGGTCAAGGTTCTAACTATGGCTACACCTTC. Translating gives CASSQGQGSNYGYTF.

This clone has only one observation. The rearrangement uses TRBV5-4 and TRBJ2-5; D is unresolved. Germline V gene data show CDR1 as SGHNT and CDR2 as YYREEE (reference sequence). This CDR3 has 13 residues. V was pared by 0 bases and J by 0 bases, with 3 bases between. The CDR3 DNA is TGTGCCAGCAGCTTGGTTCACCAAGAGACCCAGTACTTC. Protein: CASSLVHQETQYF.

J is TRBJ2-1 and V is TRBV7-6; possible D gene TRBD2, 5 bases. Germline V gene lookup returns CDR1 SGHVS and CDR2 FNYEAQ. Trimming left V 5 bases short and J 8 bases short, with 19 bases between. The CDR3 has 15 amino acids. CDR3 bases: TGTGCCAGCAGCGAAGGACTGGCGCTTCGCGATGAGCAGTTCTTC. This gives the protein CASSEGLALRDEQFF.

CDR3 loop: CASSKRTGTYEQYF. CDR3 sequence (DNA): TGTGCCAGCAGTAAACGGACAGGAACCTACGAGCAGTACTTC. The chain employs TRBV2 and TRBJ2-7, with 7 nucleotides matching TRBD1. CDR1 SNHLY and CDR2 FYNNEI come from the germline V gene. V gave up 5 bases and J gave up 2 bases; unmatched junction bases: 6. The CDR3 spans 14 residues. The whole variable domain, remainder taken from reference TRBV2 and TRBJ2-7, is EPEVTQTPSHQVTQMGQEVILRCVPISNHLYFYWYRQILGQKVEFLVSFYNNEISEKSEIFDDQFSVERPDGSNFTLKIRSTKLEDSAMYFCASSKRTGTYEQYFGPGTRLTVT.

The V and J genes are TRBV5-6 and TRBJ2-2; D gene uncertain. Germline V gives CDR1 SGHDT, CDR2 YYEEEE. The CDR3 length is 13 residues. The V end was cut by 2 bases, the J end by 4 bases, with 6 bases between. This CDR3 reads CASSFGATGELFF. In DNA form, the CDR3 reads TGTGCCAGCAGCTTCGGTGCCACCGGGGAGCTGTTTTTT.

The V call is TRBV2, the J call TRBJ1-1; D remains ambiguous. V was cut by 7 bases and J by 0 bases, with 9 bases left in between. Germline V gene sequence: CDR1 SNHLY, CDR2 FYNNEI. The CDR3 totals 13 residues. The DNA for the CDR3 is TGTGCCAGCATAGGAGCTATGAACACTGAAGCTTTCTTT. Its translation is CASIGAMNTEAFF.

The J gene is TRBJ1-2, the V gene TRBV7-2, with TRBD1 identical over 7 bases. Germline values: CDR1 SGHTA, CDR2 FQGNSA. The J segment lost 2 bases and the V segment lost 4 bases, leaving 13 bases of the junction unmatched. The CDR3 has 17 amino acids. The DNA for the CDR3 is TGTGCCAGCAGCTCGACAGGGAAACGTCCCATAAACTATGGCTACACCTTC. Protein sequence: CASSSTGKRPINYGYTF.

The CDR3 here is CASSPGLSEEKLFF. CDR3 in DNA: TGTGCCAGCAGCCCGGGGTTGAGTGAAGAAAAACTGTTTTTT. The chain carries TRBV25-1 and TRBJ1-4; no firm D call. CDR1 and CDR2 from the germline V gene are MGHDK and SYGVNS. V was trimmed by 6 bases and J by 8 bases, leaving 16 bases between them. CDR3 length equals 14 residues.

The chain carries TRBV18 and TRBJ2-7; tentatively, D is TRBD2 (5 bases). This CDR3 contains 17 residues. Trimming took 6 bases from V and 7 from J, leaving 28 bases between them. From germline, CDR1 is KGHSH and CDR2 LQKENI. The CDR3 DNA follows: TGTGCCAGCTCCCCAAAAACGGGGAATCTGCTACGAAAGGAGCAGTACTTC. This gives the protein CASSPKTGNLLRKEQYF. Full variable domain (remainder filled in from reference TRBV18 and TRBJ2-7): NAGVMQNPRHLVRRRGQEARLRCSPMKGHSHVYWYRQLPEEGLKFMVYLQKENIIDESGMPKERFSAEFPKEGPSILRIQQVVRGDSAAYFCASSPKTGNLLRKEQYFGPGTRLTVT.

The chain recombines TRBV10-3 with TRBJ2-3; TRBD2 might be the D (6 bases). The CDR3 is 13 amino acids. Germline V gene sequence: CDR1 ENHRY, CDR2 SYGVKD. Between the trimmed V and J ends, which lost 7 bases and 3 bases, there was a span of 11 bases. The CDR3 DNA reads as TGTGCCATCATGGGCGGGGAGACAGATACGCAGTATTTT. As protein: CAIMGGETDTQYF.

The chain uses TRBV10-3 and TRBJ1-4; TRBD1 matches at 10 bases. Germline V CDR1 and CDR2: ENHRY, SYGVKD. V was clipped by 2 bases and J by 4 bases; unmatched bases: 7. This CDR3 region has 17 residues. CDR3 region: CAISEETGGEVNEKLFF. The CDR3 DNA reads TGTGCCATCAGTGAGGAGACAGGGGGCGAGGTTAATGAAAAACTGTTTTTT.

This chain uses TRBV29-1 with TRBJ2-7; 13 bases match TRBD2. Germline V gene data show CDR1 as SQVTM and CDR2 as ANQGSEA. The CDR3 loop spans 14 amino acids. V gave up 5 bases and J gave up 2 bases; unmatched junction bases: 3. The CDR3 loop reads CSVTTSGGAYEQYF. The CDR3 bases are TGCAGCGTTACAACTAGCGGGGGGGCCTACGAGCAGTACTTC.

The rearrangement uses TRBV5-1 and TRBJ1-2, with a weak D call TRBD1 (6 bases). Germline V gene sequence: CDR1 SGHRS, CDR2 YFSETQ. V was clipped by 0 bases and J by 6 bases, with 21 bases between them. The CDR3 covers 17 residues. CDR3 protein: CASSLGEWTAYYHGYTF. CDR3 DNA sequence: TGCGCCAGCAGCTTGGGGGAATGGACAGCCTATTACCATGGCTACACCTTC.

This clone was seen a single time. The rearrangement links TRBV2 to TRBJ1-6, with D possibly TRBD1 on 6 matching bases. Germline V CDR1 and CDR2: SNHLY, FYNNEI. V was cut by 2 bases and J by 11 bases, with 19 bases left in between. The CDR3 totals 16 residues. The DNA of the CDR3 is TGTGCCAGCAGTGAACGGGCAAGACAGGCTCGTACACCCCTCCACTTT. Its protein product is CASSERARQARTPLHF. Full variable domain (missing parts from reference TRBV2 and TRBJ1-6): EPEVTQTPSHQVTQMGQEVILRCVPISNHLYFYWYRQILGQKVEFLVSFYNNEISEKSEIFDDQFSVERPDGSNFTLKIRSTKLEDSAMYFCASSERARQARTPLHFGNGTRLTVT.

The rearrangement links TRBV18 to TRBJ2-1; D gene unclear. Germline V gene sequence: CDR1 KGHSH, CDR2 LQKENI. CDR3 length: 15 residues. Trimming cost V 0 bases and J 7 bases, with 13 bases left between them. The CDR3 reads CASSPPSSNWNEQFF. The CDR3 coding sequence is TGTGCCAGCTCACCACCGAGTAGCAATTGGAATGAGCAGTTCTTC.

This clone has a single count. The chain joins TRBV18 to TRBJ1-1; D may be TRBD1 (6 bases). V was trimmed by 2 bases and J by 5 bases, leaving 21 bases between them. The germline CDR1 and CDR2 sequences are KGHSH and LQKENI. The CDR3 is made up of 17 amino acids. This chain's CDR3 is CASSPAGGGGGWTEAFF. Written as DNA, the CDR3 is TGTGCCAGCTCACCAGCCGGAGGAGGGGGAGGTTGGACTGAAGCTTTCTTT.

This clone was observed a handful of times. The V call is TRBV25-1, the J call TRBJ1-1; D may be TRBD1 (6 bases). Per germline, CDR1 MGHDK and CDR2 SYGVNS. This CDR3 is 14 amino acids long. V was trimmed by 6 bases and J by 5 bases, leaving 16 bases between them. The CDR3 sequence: CASSVTGSGTEAFF. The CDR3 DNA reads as TGTGCCAGCAGCGTCACAGGGTCGGGGACTGAAGCTTTCTTT.

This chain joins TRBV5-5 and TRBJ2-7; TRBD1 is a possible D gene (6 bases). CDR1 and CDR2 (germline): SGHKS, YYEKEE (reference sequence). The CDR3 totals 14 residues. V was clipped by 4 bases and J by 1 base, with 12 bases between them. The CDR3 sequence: CASSTTGVSYEQYF. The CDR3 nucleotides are TGTGCCAGCAGCACGACAGGCGTATCCTACGAGCAGTACTTC.

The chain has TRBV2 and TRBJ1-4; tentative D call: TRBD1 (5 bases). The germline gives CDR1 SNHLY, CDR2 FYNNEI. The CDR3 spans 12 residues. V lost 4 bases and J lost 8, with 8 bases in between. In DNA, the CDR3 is TGTGCCAGCAGTGGTTGGACAGAAAAACTGTTTTTT. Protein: CASSGWTEKLFF.

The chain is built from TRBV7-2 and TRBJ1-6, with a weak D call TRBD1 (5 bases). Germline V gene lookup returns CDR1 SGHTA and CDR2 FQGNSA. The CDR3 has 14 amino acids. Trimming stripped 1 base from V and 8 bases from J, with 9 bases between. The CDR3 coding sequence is TGTGCCAGCAGCTTAGTTGGGGGAGATTCACCCCTCCACTTT. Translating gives CASSLVGGDSPLHF.

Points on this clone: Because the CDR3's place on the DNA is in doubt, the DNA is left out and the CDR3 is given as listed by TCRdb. This chain's CDR3 is CASSLSNHRGRRAGELFF. This chain uses TRBV5-4 with TRBJ2-2; TRBD1 was called by the table and not checked on the DNA. CDR1 is SGHNT and CDR2 is YYREEE in the germline V gene (reference sequence). The CDR3 contains 18 residues when both ends are counted.

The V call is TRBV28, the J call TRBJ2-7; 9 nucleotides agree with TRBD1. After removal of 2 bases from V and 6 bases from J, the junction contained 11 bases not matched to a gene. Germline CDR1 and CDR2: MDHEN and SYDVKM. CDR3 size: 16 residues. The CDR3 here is CASSLGRGTGRGEQYF. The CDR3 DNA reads TGTGCCAGCAGTTTAGGCCGTGGGACAGGGCGAGGCGAGCAGTACTTC.

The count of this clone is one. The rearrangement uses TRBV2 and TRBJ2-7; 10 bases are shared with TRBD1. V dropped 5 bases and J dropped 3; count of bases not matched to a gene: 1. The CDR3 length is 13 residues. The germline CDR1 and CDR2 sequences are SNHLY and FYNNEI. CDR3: CASSRTGGYEQYF. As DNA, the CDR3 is TGTGCCAGCAGTAGGACAGGGGGCTACGAGCAGTACTTC. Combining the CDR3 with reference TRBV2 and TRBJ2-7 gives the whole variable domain EPEVTQTPSHQVTQMGQEVILRCVPISNHLYFYWYRQILGQKVEFLVSFYNNEISEKSEIFDDQFSVERPDGSNFTLKIRSTKLEDSAMYFCASSRTGGYEQYFGPGTRLTVT.

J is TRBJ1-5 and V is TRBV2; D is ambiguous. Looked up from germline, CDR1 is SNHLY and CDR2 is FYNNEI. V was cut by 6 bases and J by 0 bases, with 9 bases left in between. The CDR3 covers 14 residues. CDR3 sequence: CASSRFNSNQPQHF. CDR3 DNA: TGTGCCAGCAGCCGCTTCAATAGCAATCAGCCCCAGCATTTT.